A selection of T cell receptor beta chains follows, all from one sample in a study of blood T cell repertoires in COVID-19. TCRdb keeps only in-frame clones here, not all; method: immunoSEQ multiplex PCR. The sample shows tens of thousands of clones, roughly nine tenths of them seen only once. Sequencing used peripheral blood. Receptor source: a man between 60 and 70 years old with acute or convalescent COVID-19. Both conserved end residues are part of each CDR3. D genes are given only for firm matches. Only part of the rows carry a size: once, few, many, or a class if the clone is expanded.

TRBJ1-5 | - | - | TRBV21-1 | CASSKNHRDSNQPQHF | TGTGCCAGCAGCAAAAATCACAGGGATAGCAATCAGCCCCAGCATTTT
TRBJ1-6 | TRBD1 | - | TRBV5-1 | CASSTDRGYNSPLHF | TGCGCCAGCAGCACGGACAGGGGCTATAATTCACCCCTCCACTTT
TRBJ1-1 | TRBD1 | - | TRBV24-1 | CATSDGNRGVANTEAFF | TGTGCCACCAGTGATGGGAACAGGGGGGTCGCGAACACTGAAGCTTTCTTT
TRBJ2-3 | - | - | TRBV9 | CASSVTGFSTDTQYF | TGTGCCAGCAGCGTAACAGGGTTTAGCACAGATACGCAGTATTTT
TRBJ1-6 | - | - | TRBV6-6 | CASSYFLASSESPLHF | TGTGCCAGCAGTTACTTCCTTGCCTCCAGCGAATCACCCCTCCACTTT
TRBJ2-1 | TRBD1 | - | TRBV6-5 | CATHRGYSYNEQFF | TGTGCCACCCACAGGGGATACTCCTACAATGAGCAGTTCTTC
TRBJ1-5 | - | once | TRBV2 | CASTPVTTSVRGQPQHF | TGTGCCAGCACCCCCGTCACTACCTCCGTCCGGGGTCAGCCCCAGCATTTT
TRBJ2-1 | TRBD2 | - | TRBV18 | CASSPEIAGGYNEQFF | TGTGCCAGCTCACCTGAAATAGCGGGGGGGTACAATGAGCAGTTCTTC
TRBJ1-2 | TRBD1 | - | TRBV6-5 | CASSPMGQGAYGYTF | TGTGCCAGCAGCCCCATGGGACAGGGGGCGTATGGCTACACCTTC
TRBJ2-7 | TRBD2 | few | TRBV7-8 | CASSLGEGRFVYF | TGTGCCAGCAGCTTAGGGGAGGGGCGGTTTGTGTACTTC
TRBJ1-2 | - | few | TRBV12-3/TRBV12-4 | CASSLGQVYGYTF | TGTGCCAGCAGTTTAGGACAAGTCTATGGCTACACCTTC
TRBJ2-5 | - | - | TRBV13 | CASSLRNSGETQYF | TGTGCCAGCAGCTTAAGGAACAGCGGAGAGACCCAGTACTTC
TRBJ1-4 | - | - | TRBV29-1 | CSVEDVGASEKLFF | TGCAGCGTTGAAGATGTGGGGGCTAGTGAAAAACTGTTTTTT
TRBJ2-1 | - | - | TRBV3-1/TRBV3-2 | CASSPKINNEQFF | TGTGCCAGCAGCCCTAAAATTAACAATGAGCAGTTCTTC
TRBJ2-2 | - | - | TRBV24-1 | CATSGSGTGELFF | TGTGCCACCAGTGGCTCGGGGACCGGGGAGCTGTTTTTT
TRBJ1-2 | - | - | TRBV7-2 | CASSQGSERGKYGYTF | TGTGCCAGCAGCCAGGGGTCCGAGAGGGGGAAGTATGGCTACACCTTC
TRBJ2-3 | TRBD2 | - | TRBV18 | CASSTRTSGGFDTQYF | TGTGCCAGCTCAACTCGGACTAGCGGGGGGTTCGATACGCAGTATTTT
TRBJ1-1 | - | - | TRBV9 | CASSERDTYTTEAFF | TGTGCCAGCAGCGAGAGGGACACTTACACCACTGAAGCTTTCTTT
TRBJ1-2 | - | - | TRBV27 | CASRPPRSDLYGYTF | TGTGCCAGCAGACCTCCCCGGAGTGACCTCTATGGCTACACCTTC
TRBJ1-3 | - | - | TRBV19 | CASKRQPFSGNTIYF | TGTGCCAGCAAAAGACAGCCTTTCTCTGGAAACACCATATATTTT
TRBJ1-2 | - | - | TRBV9 | CASSVDAGNGYTF | TGTGCCAGCAGCGTAGATGCAGGGAATGGCTACACCTTC
TRBJ1-2 | TRBD1 | once | TRBV4-1 | CASSLRTGGNYGYTF | TGCGCCAGCAGCCTTCGGACAGGGGGCAACTATGGCTACACCTTC
TRBJ2-5 | TRBD1 | - | TRBV9 | CASSEGQGTAETQYF | TGTGCCAGCAGCGAGGGACAGGGAACGGCGGAGACCCAGTACTTC
TRBJ1-4 | - | once | TRBV7-8 | CASNGRTDNEKLFF | TGTGCCAGCAATGGCAGGACAGATAATGAAAAACTGTTTTTT
TRBJ1-1 | - | - | TRBV29-1 | CSVGGGTAFF | TGCAGCGTTGGTGGCGGGACGGCTTTCTTT
TRBJ1-3 | - | - | TRBV7-9 | CASSFFSGNTIYF | TGTGCCAGCAGCTTCTTCTCTGGAAACACCATATATTTT
TRBJ2-3 | - | - | TRBV7-9 | CASSSGNQGTDTQYF | TGTGCCAGCAGCAGCGGAAACCAAGGCACAGATACGCAGTATTTT
TRBJ1-2 | - | - | TRBV15 | CATSRGLNYGYTF | TGTGCCACCAGCCGGGGGTTAAACTATGGCTACACCTTC
TRBJ1-5 | TRBD1 | once | TRBV2 | CASSEDRGNQPQHF | TGTGCCAGCAGTGAGGACAGGGGAAACCAGCCCCAGCATTTT
TRBJ1-6 | TRBD1 | - | TRBV7-2 | CASSITGGRNNSPLHF | TGTGCCAGCAGCATTACAGGGGGCCGAAATAATTCACCCCTCCACTTT
TRBJ2-7 | TRBD1 | - | TRBV6-5 | CASTQRGQGYEQYF | TGTGCCAGCACCCAAAGGGGACAGGGTTACGAGCAGTACTTC
TRBJ1-2 | - | - | TRBV6-6 | CASSSEGSRGYTF | TGTGCCAGCAGTTCAGAGGGAAGTAGAGGCTACACCTTC
TRBJ1-1 | - | - | TRBV7-3 | CASSQSRYTEAFF | TGTGCCAGCAGCCAATCGCGTTATACTGAAGCTTTCTTT
TRBJ1-2 | - | once | TRBV13 | CASSFGVYGYTF | TGTGCCAGCAGCTTCGGGGTCTATGGCTACACCTTC
TRBJ2-2 | - | - | TRBV7-9 | CASSLLRGSGTGELFF | TGTGCCAGCAGCCTCCTTAGGGGGAGTGGCACCGGGGAGCTGTTTTTT
TRBJ1-2 | - | - | TRBV21-1 | CASSSRTGKGGYTF | TGTGCCAGCAGCTCTCGGACAGGGAAGGGTGGCTACACCTTC
TRBJ1-3 | TRBD1 | - | TRBV15 | CATSRRSGTGASGNTIYF | TGTGCCACCAGCAGAAGATCCGGGACAGGGGCCTCTGGAAACACCATATATTTT
TRBJ1-5 | TRBD1 | - | TRBV7-8 | CASSLEGQGAINQPQHF | TGTGCCAGCAGCTTAGAGGGACAGGGTGCGATTAATCAGCCCCAGCATTTT
TRBJ2-3 | - | - | TRBV6-2/TRBV6-3 | CASSGQGTDTQYF | TGTGCCAGCAGTGGGCAGGGGACAGATACGCAGTATTTT
TRBJ1-2 | TRBD1 | once | TRBV27 | CASSSVGTGDGGGYTF | TGTGCCAGCAGTTCGGTCGGGACAGGGGATGGCGGTGGCTACACCTTC
TRBJ1-2 | - | - | TRBV6-6 | CASRTEGNYGYTF | TGTGCCAGCAGAACAGAGGGTAACTATGGCTACACCTTC
TRBJ1-6 | TRBD1 | - | TRBV2 | CASVFRDRGRSPLHF | TGTGCCAGCGTGTTCCGGGACAGGGGACGCTCACCCCTCCACTTT
TRBJ2-2 | - | - | TRBV3-1/TRBV3-2 | CASSQGVAGSTGELFF | TGTGCCAGCAGCCAGGGGGTGGCGGGGAGCACCGGGGAGCTGTTTTTT
TRBJ1-3 | - | - | TRBV4-1 | CASSQGPGNTIYF | TGCGCCAGCAGCCAGGGGCCCGGGAACACCATATATTTT
TRBJ2-1 | - | - | TRBV19 | CASSINVGAGVAEQFF | TGTGCCAGTAGTATTAATGTCGGCGCAGGGGTAGCTGAGCAGTTCTTC
TRBJ1-5 | TRBD1 | - | TRBV18 | CASSSTGVDQPQHF | TGTGCCAGCTCATCTACAGGGGTGGATCAGCCCCAGCATTTT
TRBJ1-5 | TRBD1 | - | TRBV6-5 | CASSSGQGQNQPQHF | TGTGCCAGCAGTTCGGGACAGGGCCAGAATCAGCCCCAGCATTTT
TRBJ2-4 | - | - | TRBV19 | CASSIQDIQYF | TGTGCCAGTAGTATCCAGGACATTCAGTACTTC